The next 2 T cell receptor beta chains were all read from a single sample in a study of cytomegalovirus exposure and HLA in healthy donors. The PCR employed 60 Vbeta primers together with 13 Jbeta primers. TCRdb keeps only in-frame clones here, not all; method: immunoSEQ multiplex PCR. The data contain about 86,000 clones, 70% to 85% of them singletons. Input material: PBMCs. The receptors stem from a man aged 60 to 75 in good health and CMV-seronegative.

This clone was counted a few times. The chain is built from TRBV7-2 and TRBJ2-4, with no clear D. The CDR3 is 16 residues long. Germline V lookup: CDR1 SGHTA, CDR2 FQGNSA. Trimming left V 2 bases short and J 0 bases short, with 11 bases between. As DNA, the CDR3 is TGTGCCAGCAGCTTAACTGCAACTCTAGCCAAAAACATTCAGTACTTC. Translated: CASSLTATLAKNIQYF.

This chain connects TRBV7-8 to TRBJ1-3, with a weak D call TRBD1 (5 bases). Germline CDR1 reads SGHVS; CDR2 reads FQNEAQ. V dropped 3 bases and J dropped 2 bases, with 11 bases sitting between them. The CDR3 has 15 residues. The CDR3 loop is CASSFFGRAGNTIYF. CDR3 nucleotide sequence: TGTGCCAGCAGCTTTTTCGGCAGGGCTGGAAACACCATATATTTT.